The next 15 T cell receptor beta chains were all read from a single sample in a study of sequential checkpoint blockade in melanoma. Measured with immunoSEQ multiplex PCR; TCRdb has only the in-frame clones, and not every one. Of 15,000 to 20,000 clones listed, approximately 26% are singletons. Specified treatment: randomized to nivolumab then ipilimumab (arm A) or the reverse (arm B). The source material was tumor tissue (inferred from file names), sampled from a patient given nivolumab and ipilimumab in sequence. These receptors all stem from a human donor with melanoma.

This clone was counted between two and nine times. This chain joins TRBV11-3 and TRBJ2-7; 12 bases map to TRBD2. Germline V gene sequence: CDR1 SGHNT, CDR2 YENEEA. The CDR3 covers 15 residues. The V gene end was trimmed by 5 bases and the J gene end by 3 bases; junction bases not matched to a gene: 5. CDR3 amino acids: CASSRTSGTFYEQYF. The CDR3 DNA follows: TGTGCCAGCAGCCGGACTAGCGGGACATTCTACGAGCAGTACTTC.

The chain recombines TRBV6-8 with TRBJ2-7; D is uncertain. Germline loops: CDR1 MNHGY, CDR2 SAAAGT. CDR3 length equals 19 residues. Trimming shortened V by 6 bases and J by 0 bases, and 27 bases separated the two germline ends. For the CDR3, the DNA is TGTGCCAGCAGGAATCGACTTATTTCAGCTGGCGCGAGCTCCTACGAGCAGTACTTC. Encoded protein: CASRNRLISAGASSYEQYF.

In this sample, this clone turned up a few times. The J gene is TRBJ1-2, the V gene TRBV6-8; D is unclear. Trimming shortened V by 0 bases and J by 4 bases, and 9 bases separated the two germline ends. The CDR3 covers 14 residues. Germline CDR1 and CDR2: MNHGY and SAAAGT. CDR3 protein: CASSYSGKSYGYTF. The CDR3 DNA sequence: TGTGCCAGCAGTTACTCGGGAAAGAGCTATGGCTACACCTTC.

The chain uses TRBV5-1 and TRBJ2-7; D is undetermined. This CDR3 has 16 residues. Germline V lookup: CDR1 SGHRS, CDR2 YFSETQ. V was cut by 0 bases and J by 2 bases, with 15 bases left in between. CDR3 region: CASSLAPGLQPYEQYF. CDR3 coding DNA: TGCGCCAGCAGCTTGGCTCCCGGTCTACAGCCCTACGAGCAGTACTTC. Together with reference TRBV5-1 and TRBJ2-7, the CDR3 gives the full variable domain: KAGVTQTPRYLIKTRGQQVTLSCSPISGHRSVSWYQQTPGQGLQFLFEYFSETQRNKGNFPGRFSGRQFSNSRSEMNVSTLELGDSALYLCASSLAPGLQPYEQYFGPGTRLTVT.

This chain connects TRBV19 to TRBJ2-1; 16 nucleotides match TRBD2. CDR1 and CDR2 (germline): LNHDA, SQIVND (reference sequence). The ends lost 4 bases at V and 8 bases at J; junction bases unmatched: 5. The CDR3 covers 16 residues. CDR3 nucleotides: TGTGCCAGTAGTAAGGGACTAGCGGGAGGGCAATATGAGCAGTTCTTC. Its protein is CASSKGLAGGQYEQFF.

The genes are TRBV10-2 and TRBJ1-5; the match to TRBD1 covers 9 bases. Germline V gene lookup returns CDR1 WSHSY and CDR2 SAAADI. Germline trimming cut 2 bases from V and 1 base from J; bases unmatched to any gene: 0. CDR3 length: 15 residues. The CDR3 loop is CASSEGQGSNQPQHF. The CDR3 DNA sequence: TGCGCCAGCAGTGAGGGACAGGGGAGCAATCAGCCCCAGCATTTT.

This rearrangement joins TRBV28 to TRBJ2-3, with D tentatively TRBD2 (5 bases). Germline-derived CDR1 and CDR2 are MDHEN and SYDVKM. Trimming shortened V by 3 bases and J by 6 bases, and 13 bases separated the two germline ends. The CDR3 extends over 14 amino acids. CDR3 region: CASSLVGWRDTQYF. For the CDR3, the DNA is TGTGCCAGCAGTTTGGTTGGGTGGAGGGATACGCAGTATTTT.

V usage is TRBV19 and J usage is TRBJ1-2; unclear D gene. The germline V and J ends were trimmed by 5 bases and 4 bases, with 14 bases remaining between them. The CDR3 spans 14 residues. The germline V gene has CDR1 LNHDA and CDR2 SQIVND (reference sequence). In DNA, the CDR3 is TGTGCCAGTAGTCATTATTCTGTGAGCTATGGCTACACCTTC. This gives the protein CASSHYSVSYGYTF.

This clone has just one count. This sequence joins TRBV29-1 and TRBJ2-2; D is unclear. Trimming removed 2 bases from V and 2 bases from J, with 6 bases in between. The CDR3 spans 13 residues. CDR1 and CDR2 from the germline V gene are SQVTM and ANQGSEA. CDR3 sequence reads: CSVEPLNTGELFF. The DNA for the CDR3 is TGCAGCGTTGAACCACTAAACACCGGGGAGCTGTTTTTT.

This clone was recorded a few times. The chain recombines TRBV25-1 with TRBJ2-3; D call uncertain. The CDR3 extends over 15 amino acids. CDR1 and CDR2 from the germline V gene are MGHDK and SYGVNS. Deletions cut 3 bases from V and 2 bases from J, with 12 bases between. The CDR3 DNA is TGTGCCAGCAGTGATGGCCCCGCTTCCACAGATACGCAGTATTTT. Amino acids: CASSDGPASTDTQYF.

The V call is TRBV29-1, the J call TRBJ2-1, with TRBD1 matching 7 bases. Germline V gives CDR1 SQVTM, CDR2 ANQGSEA. Trimming cost V 5 bases and J 9 bases; bases outside gene matches: 7. This CDR3 has 12 amino acids. CDR3 in amino acids: CSVYRQGGEQFF. CDR3 nucleotide sequence: TGCAGCGTTTACCGACAGGGTGGTGAGCAGTTCTTC.

The chain carries TRBV19 and TRBJ1-2; D remains ambiguous. V lost 5 bases and J 4 bases, leaving 8 bases between the germline ends. The CDR3 is 12 residues long. The germline CDR1 and CDR2 sequences are LNHDA and SQIVND (reference sequence). CDR3 protein: CASSSVSYGYTF. CDR3 nucleotide sequence: TGTGCCAGTAGTTCCGTCAGCTATGGCTACACCTTC.

V and J are TRBV19 and TRBJ2-1, with 8 bases aligning to TRBD1. Trimming at V came to 3 bases and at J to 2 bases, leaving 3 bases not matched to a gene. The CDR3 is made up of 15 amino acids. Germline V gene data show CDR1 as LNHDA and CDR2 as SQIVND (reference sequence). CDR3 nucleotides: TGTGCCAGTAGTATGGTGACAGGGGCCTACAATGAGCAGTTCTTC. Its translation: CASSMVTGAYNEQFF. Full variable domain (remainder filled in from reference TRBV19 and TRBJ2-1): DGGITQSPKYLFRKEGQNVTLSCEQNLNHDAMYWYRQDPGQGLRLIYYSQIVNDFQKGDIAEGYSVSREKKESFPLTVTSAQKNPTAFYLCASSMVTGAYNEQFFGPGTRLTVL.

This rearrangement joins TRBV25-1 to TRBJ2-3, with 9 bases fitting TRBD1. Germline V gene lookup returns CDR1 MGHDK and CDR2 SYGVNS. This CDR3 spans 18 amino acids. V lost 1 base and J lost 2; bases outside the gene matches: 10. This CDR3 reads CASSELRGTGTFTDTQYF. In DNA form, the CDR3 reads TGTGCCAGCAGTGAATTACGGGGGACAGGGACCTTCACAGATACGCAGTATTTT.

In its sample, this clone was seen a few times. This chain connects TRBV6-1 to TRBJ2-7; a possible D gene is TRBD2 (7 bases). The CDR3 has 14 amino acids. Germline CDR1 MNHNS, CDR2 SASEGT. Trimming removed 0 bases from V and 5 bases from J, with 11 bases in between. The CDR3 DNA is TGTGCCAGCAGTGAAGCGGGGGGGGGCCACGAGCAGTACTTC. This encodes CASSEAGGGHEQYF.